One and the same sample provided the 32 T cell receptor beta chains below, sequenced in a study of cytomegalovirus exposure and HLA in healthy donors. PCR involved 60 Vbeta and 13 Jbeta primers. Some clones are missing from TCRdb's copy, which holds only in-frame ones; the method was immunoSEQ multiplex PCR. The data show some 150,000 clones, with 72% seen just once and roughly 2.5% held by the top ten. Sequencing input: PBMCs. All receptors come from a human donor in good health.

The chain uses TRBV19 and TRBJ2-3; TRBD1 might be the D (6 bases). The CDR3 covers 11 residues. Germline V CDR1 and CDR2: LNHDA, SQIVND (reference sequence). V was cut by 9 bases and J by 6 bases, with 10 bases left in between. The CDR3, as DNA: TGTGCCAGCACAGGGACCGATACGCAGTATTTT. This encodes CASTGTDTQYF. Complete variable domain (other parts from reference TRBV19 and TRBJ2-3): DGGITQSPKYLFRKEGQNVTLSCEQNLNHDAMYWYRQDPGQGLRLIYYSQIVNDFQKGDIAEGYSVSREKKESFPLTVTSAQKNPTAFYLCASTGTDTQYFGPGTRLTVL.

CDR3 bases: TGTGCCAGTTTCGGGACAGGGCAGGGTTCACCCCTCCACTTT. Amino acid sequence: CASFGTGQGSPLHF. V is TRBV19 and J is TRBJ1-6; 9 bases agree with TRBD1. Germline V lookup: CDR1 LNHDA, CDR2 SQIVND (reference sequence). Trimming at V came to 8 bases and at J to 9 bases, leaving 8 bases not matched to a gene. This CDR3 contains 14 residues.

V and J are TRBV2 and TRBJ1-2, with 9 bases fitting TRBD1. J lost 3 bases, V lost 5 bases, and 10 bases had no gene match. CDR1 and CDR2 (germline): SNHLY, FYNNEI. The CDR3 is 16 amino acids. CDR3 in DNA: TGTGCCAGCAGTAGAAGACAGGGGGGGTCCTACTATGGCTACACCTTC. It codes for CASSRRQGGSYYGYTF. The full variable domain, in which reference TRBV2 and TRBJ1-2 provide the parts outside the CDR3, is EPEVTQTPSHQVTQMGQEVILRCVPISNHLYFYWYRQILGQKVEFLVSFYNNEISEKSEIFDDQFSVERPDGSNFTLKIRSTKLEDSAMYFCASSRRQGGSYYGYTFGSGTRLTVV.

Only a few counts were recorded for this clone. V and J are TRBV6-5 and TRBJ1-2; D call uncertain. V gave up 2 bases and J gave up 7 bases, with 11 bases separating them. CDR3 length: 13 residues. Per germline, CDR1 MNHEY and CDR2 SVGAGI. For the CDR3, the DNA is TGTGCCAGCAGTTACCAAAAGAGGAGTGGCTACACCTTC. This gives the protein CASSYQKRSGYTF.

The CDR3 region has the DNA TGTGCCAGCAGCGCCTCCGCGGGGGGGCCTTACGAGCAGTACTTC. It is translated as CASSASAGGPYEQYF. The V and J genes are TRBV9 and TRBJ2-7, with 9 bases that match TRBD2. This CDR3 contains 15 residues. After removal of 3 bases from V and 4 bases from J, the junction contained 8 bases not matched to a gene. In germline, CDR1 is SGDLS, CDR2 YYNGEE.

This chain joins TRBV7-9 and TRBJ1-1; no definite D call. CDR3 length equals 13 residues. Germline V gene lookup returns CDR1 SEHNR and CDR2 FQNEAQ (reference sequence). V gave up 3 bases and J gave up 11 bases, with 16 bases separating them. CDR3 in amino acids: CASSFDPGGNAFF. Written as DNA, the CDR3 is TGTGCCAGCAGCTTTGATCCGGGAGGCAATGCTTTCTTT.

This rearrangement joins TRBV6-1 to TRBJ1-2; D remains unclear. CDR3 length equals 13 residues. Germline CDR1 and CDR2: MNHNS and SASEGT. V was pared by 7 bases and J by 0 bases, with 9 bases between. The CDR3 region is CASTPGANYGYTF. Written as DNA, the CDR3 is TGTGCCAGCACCCCTGGAGCTAACTATGGCTACACCTTC.

The gene calls are TRBV27 and TRBJ1-1, with 8 bases matching TRBD1. The ends lost 0 bases at V and 4 bases at J; junction bases unmatched: 7. The CDR3 totals 16 residues. Germline CDR1 and CDR2: MNHEY and SMNVEV (reference sequence). The CDR3 DNA sequence: TGTGCCAGCAGTTTATCTTCAGGGGGCGCCCCCACTGAAGCTTTCTTT. This gives the protein CASSLSSGGAPTEAFF.

This clone has just a few counts. V is TRBV18 and J is TRBJ2-7; 14 positions agree with TRBD2. Trimming at V came to 3 bases and at J to 0 bases, leaving 10 bases not matched to a gene. The germline CDR1 and CDR2 sequences are KGHSH and LQKENI. CDR3 length equals 19 residues. The CDR3 bases are TGTGCCAGCTCACCTCTCCCGGGACTAGCGGGGGCCAGCTCCTACGAGCAGTACTTC. It encodes CASSPLPGLAGASSYEQYF. The complete variable domain, with remaining parts taken from reference TRBV18 and TRBJ2-7, reads NAGVMQNPRHLVRRRGQEARLRCSPMKGHSHVYWYRQLPEEGLKFMVYLQKENIIDESGMPKERFSAEFPKEGPSILRIQQVVRGDSAAYFCASSPLPGLAGASSYEQYFGPGTRLTVT.

Concerning this clone: At one end the junction does not follow the germline gene, possibly because of a read error. The rearrangement uses TRBV11-3 and TRBJ1-1, with TRBD1 as a possible D gene (6 bases). This CDR3 is 12 amino acids long. The germline CDR1 and CDR2 sequences are SGHNT and YENEEA. The CDR3 bases are TGTGCCAGCAGCGCCGGGACAACTGGAGCTTTCTTT. Amino acid sequence: CASSAGTTGAFF.

The chain has TRBV27 and TRBJ2-7; possible D gene TRBD1, 6 bases. This CDR3 is 14 amino acids long. The ends were cut back, 7 bases at V and 0 bases at J, with 13 bases in the middle. Germline V gives CDR1 MNHEY, CDR2 SMNVEV (reference sequence). Written as DNA, the CDR3 is TGTGCCAGCATCCCGGACAGAAGCTCCTACGAGCAGTACTTC. The encoded protein is CASIPDRSSYEQYF.

The genes are TRBV6-4 and TRBJ2-5; 7 positions match TRBD2. With 6 bases clipped from V and 5 bases from J, the junction kept 6 bases outside the gene matches. Germline assignment: CDR1 MRHNA and CDR2 SNTAGT. The CDR3 consists of 13 residues. CDR3 in DNA: TGTGCCAGCAGCCCACGGGGAGGGGAGACCCAGTACTTC. Translating it yields CASSPRGGETQYF.

The chain recombines TRBV15 with TRBJ1-4; TRBD1 agrees at 9 bases. The CDR3 sequence is 15 residues long. The V and J ends lost 4 bases and 7 bases, in that order; junction bases with no gene match: 7. Germline CDR1 LNHNV, CDR2 YYDKDF (reference sequence). This chain's CDR3 is CATSIDRGSGEKLFF. As DNA, the CDR3 is TGTGCCACCAGCATAGACAGGGGGTCCGGTGAAAAACTGTTTTTT.

This chain connects TRBV18 to TRBJ2-3; 7 nucleotides agree with TRBD2. This CDR3 is built from 15 residues. V was pared by 6 bases and J by 0 bases, with 6 bases of the junction left unmatched. Germline V gene data show CDR1 as KGHSH and CDR2 as LQKENI. The CDR3: CASSPGLSSTDTQYF. CDR3 coding DNA: TGTGCCAGCTCCCCGGGACTATCAAGCACAGATACGCAGTATTTT.

V usage is TRBV5-6 and J usage is TRBJ2-7; 8 nucleotides match TRBD2. This CDR3 has 15 amino acids. J gave up 3 bases and V 1 base, and 6 bases lay outside the gene matches. Looked up from germline, CDR1 is SGHDT and CDR2 is YYEEEE. The chain's CDR3 is CASSLSGGGLYEQYF. CDR3 nucleotide sequence: TGTGCCAGCAGCTTGAGCGGCGGGGGGCTCTACGAGCAGTACTTC.

This clone has more than one count but fewer than ten. The J gene is TRBJ1-2, the V gene TRBV30, with D perhaps TRBD1 (5 bases). Trimming pared 4 bases from V and 2 bases from J, leaving 14 bases between. Germline assignment: CDR1 GTSNPN and CDR2 SVGIG (reference sequence). CDR3 length: 14 amino acids. This CDR3 is CAWKTQGSNYGYTF. For the CDR3, the DNA is TGTGCCTGGAAGACCCAGGGTTCGAACTATGGCTACACCTTC.

The V and J genes are TRBV5-6 and TRBJ2-5, with 7 positions matching TRBD2. The CDR3 covers 14 residues. The germline V gene has CDR1 SGHDT and CDR2 YYEEEE. Trimming took 3 bases from V and 5 from J; bases not matched to a gene: 7. CDR3 protein: CASSWSGTGETQYF. The CDR3 nucleotides are TGTGCCAGCAGCTGGAGCGGGACCGGGGAGACCCAGTACTTC.

The rearrangement uses TRBV10-3 and TRBJ2-5; 8 bases line up with TRBD1. The junction had 2 bases not matched to a gene; V was cut back by 1 base and J by 1 base. Germline CDR1 is ENHRY and CDR2 is SYGVKD. CDR3 size: 15 residues. DNA of the CDR3: TGTGCCATCAGTGAGTTTGGACAGGGCCAAGAGACCCAGTACTTC. Its protein is CAISEFGQGQETQYF.

V gene TRBV7-3 combines with J gene TRBJ2-5, with TRBD2 as a possible D gene (6 bases). V lost 5 bases and J lost 3, with 10 bases in between. This CDR3 comprises 13 residues. CDR1 SGHTA and CDR2 FQGTGA come from the germline V gene. DNA of the CDR3: TGTGCCAGCAGCGCGACTAGGGAAGAGACCCAGTACTTC. Translated, it gives CASSATREETQYF. The whole variable domain, filled in from reference TRBV7-3 and TRBJ2-5, reads GAGVSQTPSNKVTEKGKYVELRCDPISGHTALYWYRQSLGQGPEFLIYFQGTGAADDSGLPNDRFFAVRPEGSVSTLKIQRTERGDSAVYLCASSATREETQYFGPGTRLLVL.

The genes are TRBV6-5 and TRBJ2-1, with a tentative D call TRBD1 (6 bases). V lost 5 bases and J lost 11, with 10 bases in between. The germline V gene has CDR1 MNHEY and CDR2 SVGAGI. The length of the CDR3 is 11 residues. Written as DNA, the CDR3 is TGTGCCAGCAGTCTTGGGACAAAGCAGTTCTTC. This gives the protein CASSLGTKQFF.

This clone was detected once. This chain's CDR3 is CASSLNRANTGELFF. The CDR3 DNA is TGTGCCAGCAGCCTCAACCGAGCGAACACCGGGGAGCTGTTTTTT. The chain carries TRBV7-3 and TRBJ2-2; unclear D gene. Per germline, CDR1 SGHTA and CDR2 FQGTGA. Trimming left V 5 bases short and J 0 bases short, with 10 bases between. The CDR3 has 15 amino acids. The complete variable domain, with remaining parts taken from reference TRBV7-3 and TRBJ2-2, reads GAGVSQTPSNKVTEKGKYVELRCDPISGHTALYWYRQSLGQGPEFLIYFQGTGAADDSGLPNDRFFAVRPEGSVSTLKIQRTERGDSAVYLCASSLNRANTGELFFGEGSRLTVL.

This sequence joins TRBV6-5 and TRBJ1-2; D remains unclear. CDR3 length equals 14 residues. CDR1 is MNHEY and CDR2 is SVGAGI in the germline V gene. Trimming took 7 bases from V and 0 from J, leaving 12 bases between them. The CDR3 sequence is CASMTFLTNYGYTF. The CDR3, as DNA: TGTGCCAGCATGACATTTTTGACTAACTATGGCTACACCTTC.

The chain combines TRBV28 with TRBJ2-3, with D unclear. Germline V lookup: CDR1 MDHEN, CDR2 SYDVKM. The CDR3 runs to 15 residues. Trimming removed 1 base at V and 3 bases at J, with 11 bases between. CDR3 loop: CASSLLRQTTDTQYF. The CDR3 DNA reads as TGTGCCAGCAGTTTATTGAGGCAGACGACAGATACGCAGTATTTT.

The V and J genes are TRBV25-1 and TRBJ2-7; the match to TRBD1 covers 9 bases. The CDR3 totals 14 residues. CDR1 is MGHDK and CDR2 is SYGVNS in the germline V gene. V lost 7 bases and J lost 3; bases outside the gene matches: 7. The CDR3 here is CASMPGTGNYEQYF. CDR3 coding DNA: TGTGCCAGCATGCCAGGGACAGGGAACTACGAGCAGTACTTC.

This chain connects TRBV29-1 to TRBJ2-7, with 7 positions matching TRBD2. This CDR3 has 12 residues. The germline V gene encodes CDR1 SQVTM and CDR2 ANQGSEA. After removal of 3 bases from V and 3 bases from J, the junction contained 2 bases not matched to a gene. The DNA of the CDR3 is TGCAGCGTTGAGGCTAGCGGCTACGAGCAGTACTTC. It yields the protein CSVEASGYEQYF.

The rearrangement joins TRBV7-3 to TRBJ2-2; maybe TRBD2 (5 bases). This CDR3 has 14 amino acids. The V gene lost 6 bases and the J gene lost 4 bases, with 12 bases spanning the gap. Per the germline V gene, CDR1 is SGHTA and CDR2 is FQGTGA. In DNA, the CDR3 is TGTGCCAGCAGTCCGGGATACATCACCGGGGAGCTGTTTTTT. Amino acids: CASSPGYITGELFF.

The chain joins TRBV6-5 to TRBJ1-1; 11 positions agree with TRBD1. Per the germline V gene, CDR1 is MNHEY and CDR2 is SVGAGI. With 6 bases clipped from V and 4 bases from J, the junction kept 4 bases outside the gene matches. This CDR3 is 14 amino acids long. This CDR3 reads CASRLGQGGTEAFF. Written as DNA, the CDR3 is TGTGCCAGCAGGCTGGGACAGGGGGGCACTGAAGCTTTCTTT.

The table lists this clone with a few counts. The rearrangement uses TRBV6-5 and TRBJ1-5, with D tentatively TRBD1 (6 bases). Germline assignment: CDR1 MNHEY and CDR2 SVGAGI. The CDR3 runs 13 residues. Trimming removed 5 bases from V and 1 base from J, with 6 bases in between. Here the CDR3 reads CASSQGSNQPQHF. CDR3 DNA: TGTGCCAGCAGTCAGGGGAGCAATCAGCCCCAGCATTTT.

In this sample, this clone turned up once. CDR3 sequence (DNA): TGTGCCAGCAGCTTGGCCTGGACGGGGGGTGAAAAACTGTTTTTT. It translates to CASSLAWTGGEKLFF. This sequence joins TRBV5-8 and TRBJ1-4; D possibly corresponds to TRBD1 (5 bases). With 0 bases removed from V and 7 bases from J, the gap between germline ends came to 13 bases. CDR3 length equals 15 residues. Per germline, CDR1 SGHTS and CDR2 YDEGEE.

The chain uses TRBV7-3 and TRBJ2-2; D call uncertain. The germline V gene has CDR1 SGHTA and CDR2 FQGTGA. The CDR3 spans 13 residues. V was trimmed by 8 bases and J by 2 bases, leaving 9 bases between them. This chain's CDR3 is CASSETNTGELFF. CDR3 bases: TGTGCCAGCTCCGAGACAAACACCGGGGAGCTGTTTTTT.

This chain uses TRBV19 with TRBJ2-2, with D perhaps matching TRBD1 (5 bases). The V end lost 7 bases, the J end lost 8 bases, and 11 bases lay between the germline ends. The CDR3 has 12 residues. Germline V gene sequence: CDR1 LNHDA, CDR2 SQIVND (reference sequence). The CDR3 region is CASTPGFGELFF. The CDR3 DNA sequence: TGTGCCAGTACCCCAGGGTTTGGGGAGCTGTTTTTT.

The V and J genes are TRBV2 and TRBJ2-7, with 9 bases lining up with TRBD1. Per germline, CDR1 SNHLY and CDR2 FYNNEI. Trimming took 6 bases from V and 3 from J; bases not matched to a gene: 6. This CDR3 contains 14 residues. CDR3 coding DNA: TGTGCCAGCAGGACCGGGACAGGGAGCTACGAGCAGTACTTC. It encodes CASRTGTGSYEQYF.